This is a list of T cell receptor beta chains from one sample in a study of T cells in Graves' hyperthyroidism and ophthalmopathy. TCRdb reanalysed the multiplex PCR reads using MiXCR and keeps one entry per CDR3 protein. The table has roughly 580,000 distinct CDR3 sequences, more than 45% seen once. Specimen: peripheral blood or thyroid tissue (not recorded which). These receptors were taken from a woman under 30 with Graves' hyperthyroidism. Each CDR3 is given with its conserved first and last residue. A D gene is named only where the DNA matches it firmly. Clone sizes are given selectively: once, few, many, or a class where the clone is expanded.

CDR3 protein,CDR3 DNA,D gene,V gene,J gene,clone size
CASSLAGGSGFSYEQYF,TGTGCCAGCAGCTTAGCGGGAGGTAGCGGGTTCTCCTACGAGCAGTACTTC,TRBD2,TRBV7-9,TRBJ2-7,.
CASSLGQATNYGYTF,TGTGCCAGCTCCCTGGGACAGGCTACTAACTATGGCTACACCTTC,TRBD1,TRBV25-1,TRBJ1-2,.
CASSDRGRFPWGYTF,TGTGCCAGCAGCGACAGGGGCCGATTCCCCTGGGGCTACACCTTC,TRBD1,TRBV10-3,TRBJ1-2,few
CASSSSGLNYGYTF,TGTGCCAGCAGTTCCTCGGGCCTTAACTATGGCTACACCTTC,.,TRBV12-3/TRBV12-4,TRBJ1-2,.
CASSWGPQRSTIYF,TGTGCCAGCAGCTGGGGCCCCCAAAGGAGCACCATATATTTT,.,TRBV10-3,TRBJ1-3,once
CASYGMAGPLHF,TGTGCCAGCTATGGAATGGCGGGGCCCCTCCACTTT,.,TRBV7-9,TRBJ1-6,many
CASSRGLFF,TGTGCCAGCAGCAGGGGGCTGTTTTTT,.,TRBV11-2,TRBJ2-2,once
CATSDLRMGREETQYF,TGTGCCACCAGTGATTTGCGCATGGGTAGGGAAGAGACCCAGTACTTC,.,TRBV24-1,TRBJ2-5,.
CASSYGGPGRTEAFF,TGTGCCAGCAGTTACGGGGGACCAGGTCGGACTGAAGCTTTCTTT,.,TRBV10-3,TRBJ1-1,.
CASSTLRWLNQPQHF,TGTGCCAGCAGCACTCTTCGCTGGCTCAATCAGCCCCAGCATTTT,.,TRBV7-9,TRBJ1-5,few
CASSYSSSTNEKLFF,TGTGCCAGCAGTTACTCTAGCTCCACTAATGAAAAACTGTTTTTT,.,TRBV6-2/TRBV6-3,TRBJ1-4,.
CATSKNTGELFF,TGTGCCACCAGCAAGAACACCGGGGAGCTGTTTTTT,.,TRBV15,TRBJ2-2,many
CASSLSSGIEQYF,TGTGCCAGCAGTTTATCGTCCGGGATCGAGCAGTACTTC,.,TRBV7-6,TRBJ2-7,few
CASSAKLAFGEETQYF,TGTGCCAGCAGCGCAAAACTAGCGTTTGGGGAAGAGACCCAGTACTTC,TRBD2,TRBV5-4,TRBJ2-5,few
CASSPSQGGSGETQYF,TGTGCCAGCAGCCCTTCCCAGGGGGGAAGCGGAGAGACCCAGTACTTC,.,TRBV7-9,TRBJ2-5,few
CASSLGTVSPLHF,TGTGCCAGCAGCTTGGGGACGGTATCACCCCTCCACTTT,.,TRBV7-9,TRBJ1-6,many
CASSQDLRTETNQPQHF,TGTGCCAGCAGCCAAGATTTACGGACAGAAACAAATCAGCCCCAGCATTTT,.,TRBV4-2,TRBJ1-5,.
CASSLGGDGYGYTF,TGCGCCAGCAGCTTGGGGGGAGACGGCTATGGCTACACCTTC,.,TRBV5-1,TRBJ1-2,few
CSVEVGQGADVLTF,TGCAGCGTTGAAGTGGGACAGGGGGCCGACGTCCTGACTTTC,TRBD1,TRBV29-1,TRBJ2-6,.
CSARPGGYGYTF,TGCAGTGCTAGACCGGGGGGGTATGGCTACACCTTC,.,TRBV20-1,TRBJ1-2,.
CSVGTGVVYEQYF,TGCAGCGTTGGGACAGGGGTCGTCTACGAGCAGTACTTC,TRBD1,TRBV29-1,TRBJ2-7,many
CSATPTGRDTEAFF,TGCAGTGCTACCCCGACAGGCCGAGACACTGAAGCTTTCTTT,.,TRBV20-1,TRBJ1-1,.
CARPRTEQHF,TGCGCCAGACCACGGACAGAACAGCATTTT,.,TRBV5-1,TRBJ1-5,.
CASSQGIYGYTF,TGTGCCAGCAGTCAGGGAATCTATGGCTACACCTTC,.,TRBV25-1,TRBJ1-2,.
CASSVGTEMNTEAFF,TGTGCCAGCAGCGTAGGGACAGAGATGAACACTGAAGCTTTCTTT,.,TRBV9,TRBJ1-1,.
CATSDPGTGEVQPQHF,TGTGCCACCAGTGATCCCGGGACAGGGGAGGTTCAGCCCCAGCATTTT,TRBD1,TRBV24-1,TRBJ1-5,many
CASSLDRGRVDTEAFF,TGTGCCAGCAGTCTGGACAGGGGGCGGGTAGACACTGAAGCTTTCTTT,TRBD1,TRBV6-1,TRBJ1-1,once
CSVRGDRVDEQYF,TGCAGCGTTCGAGGGGATAGGGTGGACGAGCAGTACTTC,.,TRBV29-1,TRBJ2-7,many
CASSIRQGDGNQPQHF,TGTGCCAGTAGTATAAGGCAGGGAGACGGCAATCAGCCCCAGCATTTT,.,TRBV19,TRBJ1-5,.
CSAPRRDRDEKLFF,TGCAGTGCTCCTCGCCGGGACAGGGACGAAAAACTGTTTTTT,TRBD1,TRBV20-1,TRBJ1-4,.
CASSNTGSSYEQYF,TGTGCCAGCAGCAACACAGGATCCTCCTACGAGCAGTACTTC,.,TRBV7-9,TRBJ2-7,.
CTWTIRGFLYGYTF,TGTACCTGGACTATCAGAGGCTTTCTCTATGGCTACACCTTC,.,TRBV30,TRBJ1-2,once
CAISYGRDYGYTF,TGTGCCATCAGTTACGGCAGGGACTATGGCTACACCTTC,.,TRBV6-5,TRBJ1-2,.
CSVEAGVETQYF,TGCAGCGTTGAAGCGGGAGTAGAGACCCAGTACTTC,.,TRBV29-1,TRBJ2-5,.
CATSDSQGTSGPYEQYF,TGTGCCACCAGTGATTCCCAGGGGACTAGCGGTCCCTACGAGCAGTACTTC,TRBD2,TRBV24-1,TRBJ2-7,.
CASSHAGISYEQYF,TGTGCCAGCAGCCATGCCGGGATCAGCTACGAGCAGTACTTC,.,TRBV7-9,TRBJ2-7,.
CSATPGLELKQDEQYF,TGCAGTGCCACCCCGGGACTCGAACTAAAACAGGACGAGCAGTACTTC,.,TRBV20-1,TRBJ2-7,.